This T cell receptor beta chain was found in a study of Graves' ophthalmopathy and Graves' hyperthyroidism. As for this clonotype: Since a much larger clone is just one base distant, this may be a read error. Because the CDR3 is missing its conserved closing phenylalanine or tryptophan, this is likely a read error.

RNA served as the template for amplifying TCR beta CDR3 regions. Second-round multiplex PCR came after a first-round RT-PCR that employed HTBI primers. TCRdb passed the multiplex PCR reads through MiXCR, listing each CDR3 protein once. Here the sample spans more than 1,000,000 distinct CDR3 sequences, roughly 35% being singletons. The trim removed 4 bases at V and 3 bases at J, leaving 2 bases unmatched. The CDR3 is 14 amino acids. Germline V CDR1 and CDR2: SQVTM, ANQGSEA. The V and J genes are TRBV29-1 and TRBJ2-7; 14 bases are shared with TRBD2. The sequencing input was peripheral blood or thyroid tissue (not recorded which). The source is an adult man with Graves' hyperthyroidism. DNA of the CDR3: TGCAGCGTTGTGGGACTAGCGGGAGACTACGAGCAGTACCTC. Protein product: CSVVGLAGDYEQYL.